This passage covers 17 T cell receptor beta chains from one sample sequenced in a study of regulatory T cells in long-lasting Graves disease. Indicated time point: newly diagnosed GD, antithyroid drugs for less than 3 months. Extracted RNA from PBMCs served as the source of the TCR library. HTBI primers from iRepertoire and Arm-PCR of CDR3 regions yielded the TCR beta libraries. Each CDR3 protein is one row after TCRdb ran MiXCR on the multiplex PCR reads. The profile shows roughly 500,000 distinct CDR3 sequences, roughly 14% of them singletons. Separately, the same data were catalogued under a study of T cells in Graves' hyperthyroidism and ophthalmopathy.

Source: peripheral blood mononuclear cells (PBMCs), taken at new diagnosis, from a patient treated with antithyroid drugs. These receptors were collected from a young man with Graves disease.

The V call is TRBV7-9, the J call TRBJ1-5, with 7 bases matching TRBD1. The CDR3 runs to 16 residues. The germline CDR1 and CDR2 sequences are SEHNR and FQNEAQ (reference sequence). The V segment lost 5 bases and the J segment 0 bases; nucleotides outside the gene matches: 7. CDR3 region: CASSPQGGYSNQPQHF. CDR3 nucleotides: TGTGCCAGCAGCCCCCAGGGGGGTTATAGCAATCAGCCCCAGCATTTT.

CDR3 nucleotides: TGCAGTGCTAGAGACTCAGCTCGGACCCAAGAGACCCAGTACTTC. Its translation: CSARDSARTQETQYF. V is TRBV20-1 and J is TRBJ2-5; D not certain. The CDR3 is 15 residues long. Trimming cost V 0 bases and J 1 base, with 12 bases left between them. Germline CDR1 reads DFQATT; CDR2 reads SNEGSKA (reference sequence).

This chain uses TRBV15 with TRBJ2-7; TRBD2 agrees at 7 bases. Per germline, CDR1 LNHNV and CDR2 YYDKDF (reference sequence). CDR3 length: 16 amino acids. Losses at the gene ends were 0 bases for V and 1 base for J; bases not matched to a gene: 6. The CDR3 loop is CATSRDRGGVSYEQYF. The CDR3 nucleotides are TGTGCCACCAGCAGAGATAGGGGAGGGGTTTCCTACGAGCAGTACTTC.

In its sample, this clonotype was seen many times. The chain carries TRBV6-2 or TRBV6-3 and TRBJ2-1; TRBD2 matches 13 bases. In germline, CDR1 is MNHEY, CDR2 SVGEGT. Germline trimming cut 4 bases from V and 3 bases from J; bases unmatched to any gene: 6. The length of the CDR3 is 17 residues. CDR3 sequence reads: CASSFYGTSGIYNEQFF. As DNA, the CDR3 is TGTGCCAGCAGTTTTTACGGGACTAGCGGGATCTACAATGAGCAGTTCTTC.

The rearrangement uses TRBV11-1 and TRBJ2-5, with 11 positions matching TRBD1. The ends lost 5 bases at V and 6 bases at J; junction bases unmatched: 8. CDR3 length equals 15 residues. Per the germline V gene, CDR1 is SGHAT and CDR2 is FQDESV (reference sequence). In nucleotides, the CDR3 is TGTGCCAGCAGCCAATGGACAGGGGGCGTCAAGACCCAGTACTTC. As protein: CASSQWTGGVKTQYF.

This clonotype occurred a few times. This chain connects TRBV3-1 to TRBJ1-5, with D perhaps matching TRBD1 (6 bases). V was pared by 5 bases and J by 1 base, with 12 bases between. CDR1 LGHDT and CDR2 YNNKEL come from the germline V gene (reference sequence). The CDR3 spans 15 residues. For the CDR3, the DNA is TGTGCCAGCAGCTCAGGGGTGGGGAGCAATCAGCCCCAGCATTTT. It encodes CASSSGVGSNQPQHF. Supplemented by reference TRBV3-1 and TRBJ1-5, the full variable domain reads DTAVSQTPKYLVTQMGNDKSIKCEQNLGHDTMYWYKQDSKKFLKIMFSYNNKELIINETVPNRFSPKSPDKAHLNLHINSLELGDSAVYFCASSSGVGSNQPQHFGDGTRLSIL.

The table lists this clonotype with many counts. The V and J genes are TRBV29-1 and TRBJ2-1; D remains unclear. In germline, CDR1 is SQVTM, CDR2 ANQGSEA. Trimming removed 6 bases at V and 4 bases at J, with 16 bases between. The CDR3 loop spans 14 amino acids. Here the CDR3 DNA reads TGCAGCGTCTCAGTCCCGGATTATTACAATGAGCAGTTCTTC. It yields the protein CSVSVPDYYNEQFF.

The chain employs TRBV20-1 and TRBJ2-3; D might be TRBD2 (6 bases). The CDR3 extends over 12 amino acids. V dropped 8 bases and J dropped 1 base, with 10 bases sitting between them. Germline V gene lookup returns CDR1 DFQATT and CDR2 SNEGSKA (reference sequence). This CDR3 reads CSTGEGTDTQYF. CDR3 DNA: TGCAGTACCGGGGAGGGCACAGATACGCAGTATTTT.

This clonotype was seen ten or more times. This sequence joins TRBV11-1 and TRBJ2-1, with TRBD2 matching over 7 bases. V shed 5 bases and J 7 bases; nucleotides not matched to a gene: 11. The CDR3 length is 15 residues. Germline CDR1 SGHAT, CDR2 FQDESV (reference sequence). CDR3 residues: CASSTGLSMGNEQFF. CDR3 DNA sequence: TGTGCCAGCAGCACGGGACTAAGTATGGGGAATGAGCAGTTCTTC.

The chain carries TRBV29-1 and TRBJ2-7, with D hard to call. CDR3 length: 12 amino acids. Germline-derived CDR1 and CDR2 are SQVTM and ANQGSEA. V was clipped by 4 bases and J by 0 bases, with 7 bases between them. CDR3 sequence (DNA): TGCAGCGTTGTGGTCGCCTCCTACGAGCAGTACTTC. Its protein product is CSVVVASYEQYF.

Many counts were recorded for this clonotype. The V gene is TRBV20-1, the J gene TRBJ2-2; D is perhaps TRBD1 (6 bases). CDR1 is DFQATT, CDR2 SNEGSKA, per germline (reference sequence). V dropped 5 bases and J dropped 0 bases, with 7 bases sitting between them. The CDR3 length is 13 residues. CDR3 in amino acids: CSAWTANTGELFF. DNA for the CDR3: TGCAGTGCTTGGACAGCGAACACCGGGGAGCTGTTTTTT.

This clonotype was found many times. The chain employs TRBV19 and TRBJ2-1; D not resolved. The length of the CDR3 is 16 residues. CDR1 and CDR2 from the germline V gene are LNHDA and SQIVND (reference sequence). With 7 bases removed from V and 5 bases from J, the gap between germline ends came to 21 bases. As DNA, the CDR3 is TGTGCCAGTACCCCCGAGGCGGCAGTAGGCAACAATGAGCAGTTCTTC. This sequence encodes CASTPEAAVGNNEQFF.

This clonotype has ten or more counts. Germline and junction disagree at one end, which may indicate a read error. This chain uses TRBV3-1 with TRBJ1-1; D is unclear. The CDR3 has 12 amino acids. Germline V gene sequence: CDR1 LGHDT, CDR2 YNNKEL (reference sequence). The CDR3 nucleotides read TGTGCCAGCACTGCGGGGAACGCTGAAGCTTTCTTT. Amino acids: CASTAGNAEAFF. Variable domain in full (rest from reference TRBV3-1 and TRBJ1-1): DTAVSQTPKYLVTQMGNDKSIKCEQNLGHDTMYWYKQDSKKFLKIMFSYNNKELIINETVPNRFSPKSPDKAHLNLHINSLELGDSAVYFCASTAGNAEAFFGQGTRLTVV.

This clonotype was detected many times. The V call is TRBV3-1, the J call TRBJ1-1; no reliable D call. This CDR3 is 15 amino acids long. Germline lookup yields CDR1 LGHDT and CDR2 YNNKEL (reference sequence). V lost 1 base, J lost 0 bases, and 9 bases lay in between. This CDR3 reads CASSQVPRLNTEAFF. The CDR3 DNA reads TGTGCCAGCAGCCAAGTTCCGCGTCTGAACACTGAAGCTTTCTTT.

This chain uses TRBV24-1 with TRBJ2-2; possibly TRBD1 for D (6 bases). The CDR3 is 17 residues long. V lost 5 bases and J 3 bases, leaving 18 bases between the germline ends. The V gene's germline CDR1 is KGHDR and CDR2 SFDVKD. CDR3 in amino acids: CATSGPRKGVYTGELFF. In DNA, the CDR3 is TGTGCCACCAGTGGACCAAGGAAGGGGGTGTACACCGGGGAGCTGTTTTTT.

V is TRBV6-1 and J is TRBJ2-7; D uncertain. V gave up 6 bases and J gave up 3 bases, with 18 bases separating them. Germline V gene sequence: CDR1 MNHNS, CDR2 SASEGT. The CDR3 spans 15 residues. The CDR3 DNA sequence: TGTGCCAGCAGGAAGAAACCGGGCTACTGCTACGAGCAGTACTTC. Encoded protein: CASRKKPGYCYEQYF.

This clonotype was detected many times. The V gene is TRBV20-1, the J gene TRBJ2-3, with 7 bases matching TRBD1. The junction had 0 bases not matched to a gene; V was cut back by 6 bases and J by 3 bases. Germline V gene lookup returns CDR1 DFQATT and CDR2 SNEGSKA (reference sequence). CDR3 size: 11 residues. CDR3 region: CSAQGTDTQYF. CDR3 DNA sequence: TGCAGTGCACAGGGGACAGATACGCAGTATTTT.